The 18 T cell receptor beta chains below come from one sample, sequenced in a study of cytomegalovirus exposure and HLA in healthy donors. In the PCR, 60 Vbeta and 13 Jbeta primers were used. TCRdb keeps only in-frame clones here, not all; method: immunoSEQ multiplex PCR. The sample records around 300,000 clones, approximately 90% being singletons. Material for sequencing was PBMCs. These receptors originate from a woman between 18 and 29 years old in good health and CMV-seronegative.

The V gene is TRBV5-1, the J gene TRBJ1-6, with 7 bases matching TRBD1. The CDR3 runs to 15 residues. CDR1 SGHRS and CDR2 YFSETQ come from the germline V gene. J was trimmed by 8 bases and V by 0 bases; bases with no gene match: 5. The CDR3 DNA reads TGCGCCAGCAGCTTGGAGGGTACAGGGGATTCACCCCTCCACTTT. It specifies CASSLEGTGDSPLHF.

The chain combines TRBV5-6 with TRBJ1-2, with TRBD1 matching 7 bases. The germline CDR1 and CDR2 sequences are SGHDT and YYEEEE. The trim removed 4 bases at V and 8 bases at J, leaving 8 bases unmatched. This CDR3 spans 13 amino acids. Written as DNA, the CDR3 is TGTGCCAGCAGCGATACAGGGGCCTCAGGCTACACCTTC. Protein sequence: CASSDTGASGYTF.

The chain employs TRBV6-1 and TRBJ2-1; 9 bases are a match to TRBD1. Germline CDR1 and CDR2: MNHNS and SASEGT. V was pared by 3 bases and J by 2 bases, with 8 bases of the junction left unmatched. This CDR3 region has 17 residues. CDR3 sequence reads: CASSELTGTGTYNEQFF. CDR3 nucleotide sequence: TGTGCCAGCAGTGAGTTAACCGGGACAGGGACCTACAATGAGCAGTTCTTC.

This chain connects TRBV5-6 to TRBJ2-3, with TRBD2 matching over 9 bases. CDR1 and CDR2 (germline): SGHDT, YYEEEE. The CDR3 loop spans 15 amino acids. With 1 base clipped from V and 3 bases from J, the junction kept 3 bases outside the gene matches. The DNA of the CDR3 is TGTGCCAGCAGCTTGTCTAGCGGGGAAACAGATACGCAGTATTTT. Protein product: CASSLSSGETDTQYF.

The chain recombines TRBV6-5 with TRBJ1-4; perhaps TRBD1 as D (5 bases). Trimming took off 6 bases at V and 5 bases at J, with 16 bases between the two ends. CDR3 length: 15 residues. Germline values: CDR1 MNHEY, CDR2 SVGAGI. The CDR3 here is CASRVPGLGNEKLFF. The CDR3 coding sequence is TGTGCCAGCAGAGTACCGGGACTGGGGAATGAAAAACTGTTTTTT.

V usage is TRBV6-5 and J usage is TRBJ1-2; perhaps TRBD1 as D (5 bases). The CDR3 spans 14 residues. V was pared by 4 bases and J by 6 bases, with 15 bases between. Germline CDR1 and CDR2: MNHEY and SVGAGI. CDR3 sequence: CASSFQGGYDGYTF. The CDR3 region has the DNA TGTGCCAGCAGTTTCCAGGGAGGGTACGATGGCTACACCTTC.

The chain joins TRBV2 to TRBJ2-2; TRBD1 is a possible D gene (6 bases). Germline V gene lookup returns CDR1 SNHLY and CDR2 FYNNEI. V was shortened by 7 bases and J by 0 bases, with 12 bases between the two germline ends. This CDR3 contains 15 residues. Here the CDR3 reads CASMNRQANTGELFF. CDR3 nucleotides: TGTGCCAGCATGAACCGACAGGCGAACACCGGGGAGCTGTTTTTT.

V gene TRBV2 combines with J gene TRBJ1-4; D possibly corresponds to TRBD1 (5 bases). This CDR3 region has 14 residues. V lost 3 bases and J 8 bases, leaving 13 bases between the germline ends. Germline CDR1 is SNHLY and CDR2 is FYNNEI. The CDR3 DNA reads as TGTGCCAGCAGTGATGGGAGCGGGGGGGAAAAACTGTTTTTT. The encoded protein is CASSDGSGGEKLFF.

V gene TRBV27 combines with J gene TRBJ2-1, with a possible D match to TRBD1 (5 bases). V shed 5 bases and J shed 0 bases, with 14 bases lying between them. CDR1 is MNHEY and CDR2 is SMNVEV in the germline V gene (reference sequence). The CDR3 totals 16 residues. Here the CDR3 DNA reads TGTGCCAGCAGTCCCAGACAGTTCAGCTCCTACAATGAGCAGTTCTTC. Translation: CASSPRQFSSYNEQFF.

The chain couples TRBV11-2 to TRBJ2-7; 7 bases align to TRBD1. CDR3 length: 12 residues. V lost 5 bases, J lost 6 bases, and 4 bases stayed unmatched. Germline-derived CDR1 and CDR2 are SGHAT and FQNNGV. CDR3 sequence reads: CASSQYRGEQYF. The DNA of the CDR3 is TGTGCCAGCAGCCAATACAGGGGCGAGCAGTACTTC.

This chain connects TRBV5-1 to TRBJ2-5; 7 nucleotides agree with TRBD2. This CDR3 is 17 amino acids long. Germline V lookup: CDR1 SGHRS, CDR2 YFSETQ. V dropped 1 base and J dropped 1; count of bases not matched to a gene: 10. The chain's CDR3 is CASSLRWSGALQETQYF. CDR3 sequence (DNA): TGCGCCAGCAGCTTGCGATGGAGCGGGGCGCTCCAAGAGACCCAGTACTTC.

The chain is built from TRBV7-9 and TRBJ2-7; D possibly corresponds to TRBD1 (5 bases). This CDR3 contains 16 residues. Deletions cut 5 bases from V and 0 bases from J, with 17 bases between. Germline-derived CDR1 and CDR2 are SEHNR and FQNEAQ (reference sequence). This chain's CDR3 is CASSPPAQGTSYEQYF. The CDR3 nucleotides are TGTGCCAGCAGCCCCCCCGCCCAGGGTACCTCCTACGAGCAGTACTTC. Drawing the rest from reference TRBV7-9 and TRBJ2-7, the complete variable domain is DTGVSQNPRHKITKRGQNVTFRCDPISEHNRLYWYRQTLGQGPEFLTYFQNEAQLEKSRLLSDRFSAERPKGSFSTLEIQRTEQGDSAMYLCASSPPAQGTSYEQYFGPGTRLTVT.

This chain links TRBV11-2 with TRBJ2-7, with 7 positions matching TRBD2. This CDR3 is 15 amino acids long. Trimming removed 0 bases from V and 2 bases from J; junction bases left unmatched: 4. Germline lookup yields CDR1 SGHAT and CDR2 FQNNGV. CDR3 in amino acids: CASSLDLLAAYEQYF. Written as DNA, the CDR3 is TGTGCCAGCAGCTTAGATCTGCTAGCGGCCTACGAGCAGTACTTC.

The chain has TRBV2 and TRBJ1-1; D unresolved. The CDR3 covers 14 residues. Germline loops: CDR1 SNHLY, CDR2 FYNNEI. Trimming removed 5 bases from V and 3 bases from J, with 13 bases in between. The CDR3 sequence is CASSFGRLDTEAFF. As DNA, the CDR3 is TGTGCCAGCAGTTTCGGGAGGTTGGACACTGAAGCTTTCTTT. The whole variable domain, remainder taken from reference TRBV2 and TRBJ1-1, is EPEVTQTPSHQVTQMGQEVILRCVPISNHLYFYWYRQILGQKVEFLVSFYNNEISEKSEIFDDQFSVERPDGSNFTLKIRSTKLEDSAMYFCASSFGRLDTEAFFGQGTRLTVV.

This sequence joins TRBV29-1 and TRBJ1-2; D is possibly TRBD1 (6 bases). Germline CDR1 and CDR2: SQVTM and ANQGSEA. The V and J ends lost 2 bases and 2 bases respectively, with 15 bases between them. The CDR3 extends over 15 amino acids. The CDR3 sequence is CSVESGGQPNYGYTF. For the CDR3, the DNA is TGCAGCGTTGAAAGCGGGGGGCAGCCGAACTATGGCTACACCTTC.

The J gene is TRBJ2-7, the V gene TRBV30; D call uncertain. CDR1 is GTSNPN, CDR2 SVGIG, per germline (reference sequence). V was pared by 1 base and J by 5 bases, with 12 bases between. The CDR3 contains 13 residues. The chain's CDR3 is CAWSGPVGNEQYF. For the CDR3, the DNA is TGTGCCTGGAGTGGCCCCGTTGGCAACGAGCAGTACTTC.

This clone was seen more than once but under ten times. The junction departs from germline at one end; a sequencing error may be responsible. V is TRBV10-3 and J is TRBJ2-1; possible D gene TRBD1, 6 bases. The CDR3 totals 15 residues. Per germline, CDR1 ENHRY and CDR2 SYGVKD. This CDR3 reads CASSYSTGPTNEQFF. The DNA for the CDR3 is TGTGCCAGCAGTTACTCGACAGGTCCCACCAATGAGCAGTTCTTC.

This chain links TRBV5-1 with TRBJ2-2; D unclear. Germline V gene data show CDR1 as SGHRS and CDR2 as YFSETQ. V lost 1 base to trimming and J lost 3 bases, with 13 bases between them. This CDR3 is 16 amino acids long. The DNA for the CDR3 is TGCGCCAGCAGCTTGATGGTACAGCTTGACACCGGGGAGCTGTTTTTT. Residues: CASSLMVQLDTGELFF.